A single sample gave rise to the 28 T cell receptor beta chains below, sequenced in a study of cytotoxic CD8 clonotypes in ibrutinib-treated CLL. This table comes from immunoSEQ multiplex PCR, and its TCRdb copy is limited to in-frame clones, with some not included. The sample contains some 93,000 clones, 78% of which appear only once. The sample in question was PBMCs, obtained after 12 months of ibrutinib treatment. The receptor set was obtained from a human donor with chronic lymphocytic leukemia.

The gene calls are TRBV5-1 and TRBJ1-4; D possibly corresponds to TRBD1 (5 bases). V lost 2 bases, J lost 2 bases, and 10 bases lay in between. The CDR3 contains 15 residues. Germline lookup yields CDR1 SGHRS and CDR2 YFSETQ. CDR3 amino acids: CASSFTPGTNEKLFF. CDR3 DNA: TGCGCCAGCAGCTTTACACCAGGGACTAATGAAAAACTGTTTTTT.

This clone was seen once. The chain links TRBV11-3 to TRBJ2-5; TRBD1 aligns across 7 bases. This CDR3 has 14 residues. The germline CDR1 and CDR2 sequences are SGHNT and YENEEA. V shed 4 bases, J shed 7 bases, and the junction held 9 bases outside the gene matches. The DNA for the CDR3 is TGTGCCAGCAGCTCCAGAGGGGGCCCCGGGACCCAGTACTTC. It codes for CASSSRGGPGTQYF. Full variable domain (missing parts from reference TRBV11-3 and TRBJ2-5): EAGVVQSPRYKIIEKKQPVAFWCNPISGHNTLYWYLQNLGQGPELLIRYENEEAVDDSQLPKDRFSAERLKGVDSTLKIQPAELGDSAVYLCASSSRGGPGTQYFGPGTRLLVL.

The chain is built from TRBV28 and TRBJ2-7; 8 positions agree with TRBD1. Germline lookup yields CDR1 MDHEN and CDR2 SYDVKM. With V trimmed by 6 bases and J by 5 bases, 6 bases remained unmatched. This CDR3 is 13 amino acids long. The CDR3 bases are TGTGCCAGCAGGGAGACAGGGGTGAACGAGCAGTACTTC. Translating it yields CASRETGVNEQYF.

The rearrangement links TRBV2 to TRBJ1-2; 10 bases fit TRBD1. The CDR3 extends over 14 amino acids. CDR1 and CDR2 (germline): SNHLY, FYNNEI. Trimming cost V 8 bases and J 8 bases; bases outside gene matches: 11. This CDR3 reads CASHQTGTGAGYTF. The CDR3 DNA is TGTGCCAGCCACCAGACCGGGACAGGGGCAGGCTACACCTTC.

This clone ranks as medium-sized. The rearrangement uses TRBV7-2 and TRBJ2-6; no clear D gene. The germline V gene encodes CDR1 SGHTA and CDR2 FQGNSA. The CDR3 consists of 19 residues. Between the trimmed V and J ends, which lost 1 base and 1 base, there was a span of 17 bases. In nucleotides, the CDR3 is TGTGCCAGCAGCTTAGATCCCGTCAGGTTAGATTCTGGGGCCAACGTCCTGACTTTC. It specifies CASSLDPVRLDSGANVLTF.

The CDR3 nucleotides are TGTGCCAGCAGCCCCGACAGGGGGGGAGATGAAAAACTGTTTTTT. Encoded protein: CASSPDRGGDEKLFF. The J gene is TRBJ1-4, the V gene TRBV5-6; 9 nucleotides match TRBD1. Losses at the gene ends were 4 bases for V and 6 bases for J; bases not matched to a gene: 7. The germline V gene encodes CDR1 SGHDT and CDR2 YYEEEE. The CDR3 runs 15 residues.

This chain joins TRBV11-3 and TRBJ1-6; a weak D match, TRBD1 (5 bases). V lost 0 bases, J lost 10 bases, and 16 bases lay in between. Germline values: CDR1 SGHNT, CDR2 YENEEA. There are 16 residues in the CDR3. This chain's CDR3 is CASSLEGGGEGSPLHF. The CDR3 nucleotides are TGTGCCAGCAGCTTAGAGGGCGGAGGGGAAGGATCACCCCTCCACTTT.

The CDR3 spells CASSQDPGGNYGYTF. CDR3 DNA: TGCGCCAGCAGCCAAGACCCGGGGGGTAACTATGGCTACACCTTC. The rearrangement joins TRBV4-3 to TRBJ1-2, with TRBD1 as a possible D gene (5 bases). V lost 0 bases and J 1 base, leaving 9 bases between the germline ends. Germline V lookup: CDR1 LGHNA, CDR2 YSLEER. The CDR3 has 15 residues.

The sample holds one count of this clone. The chain combines TRBV6-5 with TRBJ2-6; 8 bases agree with TRBD1. Trimming removed 6 bases from V and 3 bases from J; junction bases left unmatched: 4. CDR3 length: 15 amino acids. CDR1 is MNHEY, CDR2 SVGAGI, per germline. The CDR3 reads CASSQGAGGANVLTF. The CDR3, as DNA: TGTGCCAGCAGCCAGGGGGCGGGTGGGGCCAACGTCCTGACTTTC.

This chain uses TRBV15 with TRBJ1-6; D remains unclear. The germline V gene has CDR1 LNHNV and CDR2 YYDKDF (reference sequence). V was shortened by 4 bases and J by 10 bases, with 14 bases between the two germline ends. There are 14 residues in the CDR3. As DNA, the CDR3 is TGTGCCACCAGCACCGGATTGGGAGACTCACCCCTCCACTTT. This gives the protein CATSTGLGDSPLHF.

CDR3 nucleotides: TGTGCCAGCAGCGTAGGGGTACGCGCAGAGACCCAGTACTTC. Amino acids: CASSVGVRAETQYF. The V call is TRBV9, the J call TRBJ2-5, with D uncertain. With 0 bases removed from V and 4 bases from J, the gap between germline ends came to 10 bases. The CDR3 is 14 amino acids. Germline CDR1 and CDR2: SGDLS and YYNGEE.

The rearrangement uses TRBV4-2 and TRBJ2-5; D is undetermined. Germline V gene lookup returns CDR1 LGHNA and CDR2 YNFKEQ. V lost 1 base to trimming and J lost 1 base, with 7 bases between them. The CDR3 extends over 14 amino acids. The CDR3 coding sequence is TGTGCCAGCAGCCAAGTCATTTCCCAAGAGACCCAGTACTTC. This codes for CASSQVISQETQYF.

J is TRBJ2-5 and V is TRBV25-1; D may be TRBD2 (5 bases). The germline gives CDR1 MGHDK, CDR2 SYGVNS. CDR3 size: 15 residues. Between the trimmed V and J ends, which lost 2 bases and 7 bases, there was a span of 17 bases. This CDR3 is CASSEVLGLGGTQYF. As DNA, the CDR3 is TGTGCCAGCAGTGAAGTGCTTGGGTTAGGAGGGACCCAGTACTTC.

The chain is built from TRBV5-1 and TRBJ2-3; D possibly matches TRBD1 or TRBD2 (5 bases each). V was cut by 4 bases and J by 6 bases, with 24 bases left in between. CDR1 is SGHRS, CDR2 YFSETQ, per germline. This CDR3 has 17 residues. The chain's CDR3 is CASSPTLGPKVADTQYF. The CDR3, as DNA: TGCGCCAGCAGCCCAACACTGGGACCGAAGGTTGCGGATACGCAGTATTTT.

This chain connects TRBV6-5 to TRBJ1-2; the D gene is possibly TRBD1 (6 bases). The CDR3 contains 14 residues. The V gene's germline CDR1 is MNHEY and CDR2 SVGAGI. V dropped 5 bases and J dropped 4 bases, with 14 bases sitting between them. The CDR3 coding sequence is TGTGCCAGCAGTGTAAAAGTGACAGGCTATGGCTACACCTTC. This gives the protein CASSVKVTGYGYTF.

V usage is TRBV19 and J usage is TRBJ2-7, with TRBD1 identical over 10 bases. CDR1 is LNHDA and CDR2 is SQIVND in the germline V gene (reference sequence). V gave up 5 bases and J gave up 3 bases; unmatched junction bases: 7. The length of the CDR3 is 15 residues. The CDR3 nucleotides read TGTGCCAGTAGTTACCCGGGACAGGGGCGCTACGAGCAGTACTTC. Amino acids: CASSYPGQGRYEQYF.

V and J are TRBV19 and TRBJ1-4, with D unresolved. CDR1 is LNHDA, CDR2 SQIVND, per germline (reference sequence). Trimming removed 7 bases at V and 6 bases at J, with 6 bases between. The CDR3 length is 11 residues. CDR3 in DNA: TGTGCCAGTACGAGGGATGAAAAACTGTTTTTT. It is translated as CASTRDEKLFF.

The chain joins TRBV18 to TRBJ1-2, with 8 positions matching TRBD1. J was trimmed by 4 bases and V by 2 bases; bases with no gene match: 9. Germline V CDR1 and CDR2: KGHSH, LQKENI. The CDR3 sequence is 16 residues long. CDR3 DNA: TGTGCCAGCTCACCATCACTGACAGGGGAGGGCTATGGCTACACCTTC. Translation gives CASSPSLTGEGYGYTF.

The rearrangement links TRBV5-4 to TRBJ2-7; D unresolved. CDR1 is SGHNT, CDR2 YYREEE, per germline (reference sequence). V was pared by 3 bases and J by 3 bases, with 16 bases between. The CDR3 length is 15 residues. The CDR3 sequence is CASSWGGVSLYEQYF. The DNA for the CDR3 is TGTGCCAGCAGCTGGGGTGGGGTTTCACTCTACGAGCAGTACTTC.

The rearrangement uses TRBV29-1 and TRBJ2-7; D unresolved. CDR3 length: 11 amino acids. V shed 7 bases and J shed 3 bases, with 10 bases lying between them. The V gene's germline CDR1 is SQVTM and CDR2 ANQGSEA. CDR3 in DNA: TGCAGCGCGCTAACAAGCTACGAGCAGTACTTC. Amino acids: CSALTSYEQYF.

This rearrangement joins TRBV4-1 to TRBJ2-3; perhaps TRBD2 as D (7 bases). V was shortened by 6 bases and J by 4 bases, with 17 bases between the two germline ends. Germline CDR1 reads MGHRA; CDR2 reads YSYEKL. CDR3 length equals 15 residues. The CDR3 bases are TGCGCCAGCAGACAGGGAGGGTTAAGAGCAGATACGCAGTATTTT. It codes for CASRQGGLRADTQYF.

V gene TRBV7-9 combines with J gene TRBJ2-7; 7 nucleotides agree with TRBD1. Unmatched junction bases numbered 10, after V lost 5 bases and J lost 6 bases. The CDR3 spans 14 residues. Germline CDR1 reads SEHNR; CDR2 reads FQNEAQ (reference sequence). The CDR3, as DNA: TGTGCCAGCAGCAACGACAGGGTGAGAGGCGAGCAGTACTTC. Its translation: CASSNDRVRGEQYF.

J is TRBJ2-7 and V is TRBV4-3; 8 bases agree with TRBD2. V gave up 2 bases and J gave up 7 bases; unmatched junction bases: 4. CDR1 and CDR2 from the germline V gene are LGHNA and YSLEER. The CDR3 totals 13 residues. As DNA, the CDR3 is TGCGCCAGCAGCCAATACCGGGAGGGGGAGCAGTACTTC. This gives the protein CASSQYREGEQYF.

The chain has TRBV5-1 and TRBJ1-5; D is perhaps TRBD1 (5 bases). Germline V gene lookup returns CDR1 SGHRS and CDR2 YFSETQ. V was trimmed by 4 bases and J by 5 bases, leaving 16 bases between them. The CDR3 has 15 amino acids. The CDR3 DNA reads TGCGCCAGCAGCATCGGAGGGGTTGGCGATCAGCCCCAGCATTTT. Its translation is CASSIGGVGDQPQHF.

The chain has TRBV11-3 and TRBJ2-1, with 8 bases aligning to TRBD1. Unmatched junction bases numbered 19, after V lost 7 bases and J lost 8 bases. The CDR3 consists of 17 residues. Germline lookup yields CDR1 SGHNT and CDR2 YENEEA. The CDR3 DNA is TGTGCCAGCACCCTAGGGGACGGGGCAGGGGGCCTCGATGAGCAGTTCTTC. Its protein is CASTLGDGAGGLDEQFF.

The rearrangement joins TRBV19 to TRBJ2-7; 9 bases are a match to TRBD1. Germline V gene data show CDR1 as LNHDA and CDR2 as SQIVND (reference sequence). This CDR3 has 15 residues. With V trimmed by 3 bases and J by 2 bases, 5 bases remained unmatched. The CDR3, as DNA: TGTGCCAGTAGTATTACAGGGGGCACAGCCTACGAGCAGTACTTC. Protein: CASSITGGTAYEQYF.

V gene TRBV30 combines with J gene TRBJ2-5; 8 nucleotides line up with TRBD1. CDR1 and CDR2 (germline): GTSNPN, SVGIG (reference sequence). The CDR3 spans 14 residues. V lost 5 bases, J lost 4 bases, and 9 bases stayed unmatched. CDR3: CAWDRTGLGETQYF. The CDR3 DNA reads as TGTGCCTGGGATCGGACAGGGCTGGGAGAGACCCAGTACTTC. Full variable domain (rest looked up from reference TRBV30 and TRBJ2-5): SQTIHQWPATLVQPVGSPLSLECTVEGTSNPNLYWYRQAAGRGLQLLFYSVGIGQISSEVPQNLSASRPQDRQFILSSKKLLLSDSGFYLCAWDRTGLGETQYFGPGTRLLVL.

The chain carries TRBV11-2 and TRBJ1-1; D is unresolved. V gave up 8 bases and J gave up 4 bases, with 14 bases separating them. Germline V gives CDR1 SGHAT, CDR2 FQNNGV. This CDR3 is built from 13 residues. The DNA for the CDR3 is TGTGCCAGCCGGGGTCCAGCAGGCACTGAAGCTTTCTTT. The encoded protein is CASRGPAGTEAFF.